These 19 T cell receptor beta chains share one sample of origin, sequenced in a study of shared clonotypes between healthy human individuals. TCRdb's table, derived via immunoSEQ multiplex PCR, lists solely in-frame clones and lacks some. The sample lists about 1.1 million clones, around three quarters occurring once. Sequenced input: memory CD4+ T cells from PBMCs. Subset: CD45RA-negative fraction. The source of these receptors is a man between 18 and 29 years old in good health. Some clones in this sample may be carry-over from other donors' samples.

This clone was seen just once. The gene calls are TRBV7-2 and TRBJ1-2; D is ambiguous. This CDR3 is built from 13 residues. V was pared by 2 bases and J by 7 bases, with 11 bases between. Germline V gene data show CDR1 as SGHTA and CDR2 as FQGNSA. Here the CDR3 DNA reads TGTGCCAGCAGCTTACGCATGGGTTCTGGCTACACCTTC. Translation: CASSLRMGSGYTF.

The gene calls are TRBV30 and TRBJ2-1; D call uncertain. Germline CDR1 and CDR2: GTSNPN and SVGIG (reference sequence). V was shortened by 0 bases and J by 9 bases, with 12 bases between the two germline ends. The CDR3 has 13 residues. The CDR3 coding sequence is TGTGCCTGGAGTGTAGGCTTCCCCGGTGAGCAGTTCTTC. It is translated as CAWSVGFPGEQFF.

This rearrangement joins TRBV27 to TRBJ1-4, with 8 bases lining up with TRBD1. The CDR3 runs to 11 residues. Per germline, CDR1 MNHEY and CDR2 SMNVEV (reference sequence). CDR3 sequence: CVPGQEGSLFF. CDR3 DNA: TGTGTCCCGGGACAGGAGGGTTCGCTGTTTTTT.

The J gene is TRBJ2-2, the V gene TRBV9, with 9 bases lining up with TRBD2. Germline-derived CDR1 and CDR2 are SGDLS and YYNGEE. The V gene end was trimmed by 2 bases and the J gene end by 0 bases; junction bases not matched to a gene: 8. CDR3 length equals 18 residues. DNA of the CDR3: TGTGCCAGCAGCGTTACTAGCGGGTTGTCGGCGAACACCGGGGAGCTGTTTTTT. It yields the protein CASSVTSGLSANTGELFF.

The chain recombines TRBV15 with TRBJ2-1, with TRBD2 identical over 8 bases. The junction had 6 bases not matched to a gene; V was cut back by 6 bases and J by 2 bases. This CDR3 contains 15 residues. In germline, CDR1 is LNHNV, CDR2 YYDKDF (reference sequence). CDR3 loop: CATRKAGATYNEQFF. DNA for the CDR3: TGTGCCACCAGGAAAGCGGGAGCAACCTACAATGAGCAGTTCTTC.

CDR3 bases: TGTGCCAGCAGCCCCGCCAGGGCCGGGGAGCTGTTTTTT. It translates to CASSPARAGELFF. This chain links TRBV2 with TRBJ2-2, with D maybe TRBD1 (5 bases). Germline CDR1 is SNHLY and CDR2 is FYNNEI. This CDR3 contains 13 residues. Trimming cost V 6 bases and J 6 bases, with 11 bases left between them.

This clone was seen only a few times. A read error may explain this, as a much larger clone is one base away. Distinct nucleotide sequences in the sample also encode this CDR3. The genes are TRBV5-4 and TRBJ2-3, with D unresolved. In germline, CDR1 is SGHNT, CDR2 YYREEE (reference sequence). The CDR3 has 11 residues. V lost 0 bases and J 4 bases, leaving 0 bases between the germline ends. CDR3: CASSLADTQYF. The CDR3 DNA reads TGTGCCAGCAGCTTGGCAGATACGCAGTATTTT.

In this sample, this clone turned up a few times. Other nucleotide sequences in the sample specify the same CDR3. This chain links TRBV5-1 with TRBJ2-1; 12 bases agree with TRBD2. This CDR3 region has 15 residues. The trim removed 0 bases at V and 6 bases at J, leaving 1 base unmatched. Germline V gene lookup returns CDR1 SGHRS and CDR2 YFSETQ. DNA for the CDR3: TGCGCCAGCAGCTTGGGACTAGCGGGAGCCAATGAGCAGTTCTTC. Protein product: CASSLGLAGANEQFF. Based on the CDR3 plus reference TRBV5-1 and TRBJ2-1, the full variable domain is KAGVTQTPRYLIKTRGQQVTLSCSPISGHRSVSWYQQTPGQGLQFLFEYFSETQRNKGNFPGRFSGRQFSNSRSEMNVSTLELGDSALYLCASSLGLAGANEQFFGPGTRLTVL.

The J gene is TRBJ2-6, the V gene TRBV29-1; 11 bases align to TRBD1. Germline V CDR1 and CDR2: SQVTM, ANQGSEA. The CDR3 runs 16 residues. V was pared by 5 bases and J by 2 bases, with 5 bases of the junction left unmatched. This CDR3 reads CSVPKGQGAGANVLTF. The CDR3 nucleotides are TGCAGCGTTCCAAAGGGACAGGGGGCTGGGGCCAACGTCCTGACTTTC.

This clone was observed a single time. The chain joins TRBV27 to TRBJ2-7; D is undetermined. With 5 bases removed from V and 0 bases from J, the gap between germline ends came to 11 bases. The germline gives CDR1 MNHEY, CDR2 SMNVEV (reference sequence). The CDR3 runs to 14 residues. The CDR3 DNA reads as TGTGCCAGCAGTCAATACTATGGCTCCTACGAGCAGTACTTC. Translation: CASSQYYGSYEQYF.

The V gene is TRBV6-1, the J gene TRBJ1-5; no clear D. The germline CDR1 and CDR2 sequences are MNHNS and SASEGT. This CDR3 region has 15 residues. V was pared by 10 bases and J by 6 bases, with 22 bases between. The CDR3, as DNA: TGTGCCACCGAGGAATCGACAATCCTACTTCAGCCCCAGCATTTT. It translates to CATEESTILLQPQHF.

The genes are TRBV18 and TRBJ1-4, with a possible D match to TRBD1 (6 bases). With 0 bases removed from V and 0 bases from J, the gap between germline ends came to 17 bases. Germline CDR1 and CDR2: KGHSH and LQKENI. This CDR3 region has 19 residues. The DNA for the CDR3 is TGTGCCAGCTCACCACCAATTTCGGACAGACTATCAACTAATGAAAAACTGTTTTTT. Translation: CASSPPISDRLSTNEKLFF.

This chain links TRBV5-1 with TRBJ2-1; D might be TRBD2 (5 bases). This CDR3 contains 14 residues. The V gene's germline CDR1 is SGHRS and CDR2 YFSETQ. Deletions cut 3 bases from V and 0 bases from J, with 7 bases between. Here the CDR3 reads CASSSEGSYNEQFF. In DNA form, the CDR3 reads TGCGCCAGCAGCTCCGAGGGCTCCTACAATGAGCAGTTCTTC. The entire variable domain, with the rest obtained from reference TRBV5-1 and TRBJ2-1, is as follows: KAGVTQTPRYLIKTRGQQVTLSCSPISGHRSVSWYQQTPGQGLQFLFEYFSETQRNKGNFPGRFSGRQFSNSRSEMNVSTLELGDSALYLCASSSEGSYNEQFFGPGTRLTVL.

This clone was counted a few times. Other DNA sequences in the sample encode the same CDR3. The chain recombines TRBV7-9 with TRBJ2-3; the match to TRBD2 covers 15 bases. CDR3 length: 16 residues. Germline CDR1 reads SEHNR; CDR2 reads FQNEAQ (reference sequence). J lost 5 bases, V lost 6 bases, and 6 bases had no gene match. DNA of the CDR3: TGTGCCAGCAGTTTGGGACTAGCGGGAGGAAGAGATACGCAGTATTTT. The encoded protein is CASSLGLAGGRDTQYF.

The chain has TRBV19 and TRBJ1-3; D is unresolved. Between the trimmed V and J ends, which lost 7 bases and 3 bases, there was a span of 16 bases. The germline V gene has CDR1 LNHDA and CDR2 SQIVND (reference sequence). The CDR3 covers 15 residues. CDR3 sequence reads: CASTGNPVGGNTIYF. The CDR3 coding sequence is TGTGCCAGTACAGGAAACCCCGTAGGTGGAAACACCATATATTTT.

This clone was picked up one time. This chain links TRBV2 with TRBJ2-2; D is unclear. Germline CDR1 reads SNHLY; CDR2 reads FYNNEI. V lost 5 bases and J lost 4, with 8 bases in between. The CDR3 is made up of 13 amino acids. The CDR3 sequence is CASSLGFTGELFF. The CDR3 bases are TGTGCCAGCAGTTTGGGATTCACCGGGGAGCTGTTTTTT.

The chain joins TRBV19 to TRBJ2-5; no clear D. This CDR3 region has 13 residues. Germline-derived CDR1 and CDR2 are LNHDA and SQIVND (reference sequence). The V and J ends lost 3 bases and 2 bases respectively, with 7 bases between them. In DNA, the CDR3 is TGTGCCAGTAGTATTTCCCTACAAGAGACCCAGTACTTC. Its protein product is CASSISLQETQYF.

The CDR3 region is CASSQTSGRTDTQYF. The CDR3 DNA reads TGTGCCAGCAGCCAAACTAGCGGGAGAACAGATACGCAGTATTTT. The chain employs TRBV11-2 and TRBJ2-3, with 11 nucleotides matching TRBD2. Unmatched junction bases numbered 4, after V lost 5 bases and J lost 3 bases. The CDR3 covers 15 residues. Germline V CDR1 and CDR2: SGHAT, FQNNGV.

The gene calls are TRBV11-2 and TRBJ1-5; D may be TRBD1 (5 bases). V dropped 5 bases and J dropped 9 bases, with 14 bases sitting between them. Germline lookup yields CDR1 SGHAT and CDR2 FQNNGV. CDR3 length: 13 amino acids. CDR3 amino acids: CASSAINGGPQHF. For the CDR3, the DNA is TGTGCCAGCAGCGCTATCAACGGGGGGCCCCAGCATTTT.